This T cell receptor (beta chain) stems from a study of graft-versus-host responses after intestinal transplantation. Background on the study: All recipients were transplanted with multivisceral, liver-intestinal, or isolated intestinal grafts. Recipients were all induced with anti-thymocyte globulin, then given tacrolimus and steroids for 3 to 4 years. Study-level points and caveats: Early post-transplant declines in HvG were associated with peak levels of circulating GvH clones. There were GvH clones found in recipient marrow, and some of them appeared first in ileum or blood.

Germline V gene lookup returns CDR1 SGDLS and CDR2 YYNGEE. The V segment lost 0 bases and the J segment 5 bases; nucleotides outside the gene matches: 4. The CDR3 is made up of 15 amino acids. Concerning this clone: Its antigen remains unidentified.

Using immunoSEQ multiplex PCR, the repertoire was profiled, and TCRdb retains in-frame clones only, with some absent. The table lists over 100,000 clones, about 95% of them singletons. The rearrangement uses TRBV9 and TRBJ2-5, with 10 nucleotides matching TRBD2. Here the sequenced sample was unstimulated CD8+ T cells sorted from spleen or lymph node cells, taken before intestinal transplant. The TCR sequence derives from a human donor who received an intestinal transplant. The CDR3 nucleotides are TGTGCCAGCAGCGTAGGTACTAGCGGGGTGGAGACCCAGTACTTC. This encodes CASSVGTSGVETQYF.